What follows are 10 T cell receptor beta chains derived from one specimen sequenced in a study of T cells in Graves' hyperthyroidism and ophthalmopathy. RNA transcripts gave rise to amplified TCR beta CDR3 regions. Researchers ran a first-round RT-PCR on the TCR CDR3 using the HTBI primer set. TCRdb fed the multiplex PCR reads into MiXCR, producing one record per CDR3 protein. The data contain approximately 400,000 distinct CDR3 sequences, about 18% of them singletons. The sample taken for sequencing was blood. Receptors were obtained from a man younger than 30 with Graves' ophthalmopathy.

At least ten counts were recorded for this clonotype. The CDR3 reads CSARREVNTEAFF. The CDR3 region has the DNA TGCAGTGCTAGACGGGAGGTGAACACTGAAGCTTTCTTT. This chain links TRBV20-1 with TRBJ1-1; the D is unclear. CDR1 is DFQATT and CDR2 is SNEGSKA in the germline V gene (reference sequence). Between the trimmed V and J ends, which lost 2 bases and 0 bases, there was a span of 7 bases. CDR3 length: 13 amino acids.

This clonotype was counted a few times. The chain carries TRBV29-1 and TRBJ2-7; D is unresolved. CDR1 and CDR2 from the germline V gene are SQVTM and ANQGSEA. The CDR3 has 11 amino acids. V lost 6 bases, J lost 1 base, and 7 bases lay in between. The CDR3, as DNA: TGCAGCGTCGACACGTCCTACGAGCAGTACTTC. It translates to CSVDTSYEQYF.

Concerning this clonotype itself: An end of the junction differs from the germline gene, which may be a read error. The chain has TRBV6-2 or TRBV6-3 and TRBJ1-2, with a tentative D call TRBD1 (6 bases). Looked up from germline, CDR1 is MNHEY and CDR2 is SVGEGT. The CDR3 loop spans 12 amino acids. The CDR3 loop is CTSTTGNYGYTF. For the CDR3, the DNA is TGTACCAGCACCACAGGGAACTATGGCTACACCTTC.

This clonotype was observed many times. This chain links TRBV10-2 with TRBJ2-5; 9 bases are shared with TRBD2. The CDR3 runs to 16 residues. V trimming: 2 bases; J trimming: 5 bases; junction bases outside the gene matches: 9. Germline V gives CDR1 WSHSY, CDR2 SAAADI. The DNA of the CDR3 is TGCGCCAGCAGTGAGGGGGTAGCGGGGGTTGGGGAGACCCAGTACTTC. Its translation is CASSEGVAGVGETQYF.

This clonotype was counted only a few times. The chain has TRBV10-1 and TRBJ2-3; 12 positions agree with TRBD2. The V gene's germline CDR1 is WNHNN and CDR2 SYGVQD (reference sequence). The J segment lost 7 bases and the V segment lost 5 bases, leaving 7 bases of the junction unmatched. CDR3 length: 15 amino acids. The CDR3 coding sequence is TGCGCCAGCAGTCCTAGCGGGGGGGCTGGGAATACGCAGTATTTT. Protein product: CASSPSGGAGNTQYF.

Ten or more counts support this clonotype. The CDR3 DNA is TGTGCCAGCAGCACGGCGGGGGTGCAAGGCTACACCTTC. This sequence encodes CASSTAGVQGYTF. The V call is TRBV7-8, the J call TRBJ1-2; tentative D call: TRBD1 (5 bases). In germline, CDR1 is SGHVS, CDR2 FQNEAQ. Trimming stripped 5 bases from V and 8 bases from J, with 15 bases between. The CDR3 extends over 13 amino acids.

This rearrangement joins TRBV7-2 to TRBJ2-7, with D perhaps matching TRBD1 (5 bases). CDR1 and CDR2 from the germline V gene are SGHTA and FQGNSA. The CDR3 runs to 21 residues. Deletions cut 1 base from V and 3 bases from J, with 31 bases between. The CDR3 loop reads CASSLGGRAEFQIEAIYEQYF. CDR3 sequence (DNA): TGTGCCAGCAGCTTAGGGGGCCGGGCGGAGTTTCAGATTGAGGCAATCTACGAGCAGTACTTC.

At least ten counts were recorded for this clonotype. The chain recombines TRBV11-3 with TRBJ2-2, with a tentative D call TRBD1 (6 bases). Trimming took off 1 base at V and 1 base at J, with 10 bases between the two ends. Germline CDR1 is SGHNT and CDR2 is YENEEA. The CDR3 runs 16 residues. CDR3 sequence: CASSLGQQGNTGELFF. The CDR3 bases are TGTGCCAGCAGCTTAGGACAACAGGGGAACACCGGGGAGCTGTTTTTT.

Worth noting for this clonotype: A read error is possible here, since a much larger clone lies one base away. This chain links TRBV11-2 with TRBJ1-1; D ambiguous. This CDR3 is 14 amino acids long. Per germline, CDR1 SGHAT and CDR2 FQNNGV. The CDR3 is CASGLVGFDTEAFF. In DNA, the CDR3 is TGTGCCAGCGGCTTAGTGGGTTTCGACACTGAAGCTTTCTTT.

This clonotype was picked up many times. The gene calls are TRBV5-1 and TRBJ1-2; 7 bases agree with TRBD1. The CDR3 sequence is 18 residues long. V shed 1 base and J 8 bases; nucleotides not matched to a gene: 20. Per germline, CDR1 SGHRS and CDR2 YFSETQ. CDR3 protein: CASSLMGVGRGHLDGYTF. CDR3 DNA: TGCGCCAGCAGCTTGATGGGGGTCGGTAGGGGGCATCTCGACGGCTACACCTTC.